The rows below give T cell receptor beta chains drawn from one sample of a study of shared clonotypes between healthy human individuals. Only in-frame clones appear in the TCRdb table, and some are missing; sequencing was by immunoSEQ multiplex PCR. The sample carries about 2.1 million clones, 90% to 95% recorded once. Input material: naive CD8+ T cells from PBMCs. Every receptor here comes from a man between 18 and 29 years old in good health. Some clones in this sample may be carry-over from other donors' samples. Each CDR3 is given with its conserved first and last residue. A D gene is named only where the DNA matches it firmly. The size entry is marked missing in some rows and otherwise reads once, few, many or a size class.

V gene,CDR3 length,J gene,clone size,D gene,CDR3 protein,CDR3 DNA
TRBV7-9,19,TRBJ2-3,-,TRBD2,CASSFPGGGDSARADTQYF,TGTGCCAGCAGCTTTCCGGGAGGGGGAGACAGCGCGAGGGCAGATACGCAGTATTTT
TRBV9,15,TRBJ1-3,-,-,CASSVDGGSGNTIYF,TGTGCCAGCAGCGTAGATGGGGGGTCGGGAAACACCATATATTTT
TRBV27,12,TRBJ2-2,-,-,CASSLVTGELFF,TGTGCCAGCAGTTTAGTGACCGGGGAGCTGTTTTTT
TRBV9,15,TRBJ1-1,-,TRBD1,CASSAGTGRNTEAFF,TGTGCCAGCAGCGCGGGGACAGGGCGTAACACTGAAGCTTTCTTT
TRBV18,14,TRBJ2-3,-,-,CASSPATSTDTQYF,TGTGCCAGCTCACCTGCAACTAGCACAGATACGCAGTATTTT
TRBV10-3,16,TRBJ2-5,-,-,CAISESPTRGSETQYF,TGTGCCATCAGTGAGTCCCCGACGAGAGGATCGGAGACCCAGTACTTC
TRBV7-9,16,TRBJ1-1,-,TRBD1,CASSPEMTGANTEAFF,TGTGCCAGCAGCCCTGAAATGACAGGGGCGAACACTGAAGCTTTCTTT
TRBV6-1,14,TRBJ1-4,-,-,CASSDGTTNEKLFF,TGTGCCAGCAGTGACGGGACAACTAATGAAAAACTGTTTTTT
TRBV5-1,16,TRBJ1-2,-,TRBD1,CASSFYQGDRVAGYTF,TGCGCCAGCAGCTTCTATCAGGGGGACAGGGTGGCCGGCTACACCTTC
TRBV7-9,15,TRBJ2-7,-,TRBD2,CASSARESGSYEQYF,TGTGCCAGCAGCGCGCGGGAGTCCGGCTCCTACGAGCAGTACTTC
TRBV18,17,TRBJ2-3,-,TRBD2,CASSQPRRREGADTQYF,TGTGCCAGCTCACAGCCGAGGCGGCGGGAGGGGGCAGATACGCAGTATTTT
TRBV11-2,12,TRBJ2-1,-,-,CASSGNFREQFF,TGTGCCAGCAGCGGAAACTTCAGAGAGCAGTTCTTC
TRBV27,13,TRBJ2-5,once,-,CASSLQDDETQYF,TGTGCCAGCAGTTTACAGGACGACGAGACCCAGTACTTC
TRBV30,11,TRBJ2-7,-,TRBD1,CAWGTDYEQYF,TGTGCCTGGGGGACAGACTACGAGCAGTACTTC
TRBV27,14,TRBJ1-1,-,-,CASSSFWSNTEAFF,TGTGCCAGCAGTTCGTTTTGGAGTAACACTGAAGCTTTCTTT
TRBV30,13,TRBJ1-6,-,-,CAWQGSYNSPLHF,TGTGCCTGGCAGGGCTCCTATAATTCACCCCTCCACTTT
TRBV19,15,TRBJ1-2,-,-,CASSLPGLTRDGYTF,TGTGCCAGTAGTCTTCCGGGACTCACACGGGATGGCTACACCTTC
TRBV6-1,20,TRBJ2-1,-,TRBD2,CASSEALLWEGAAQDNEQFF,TGTGCCAGCAGTGAAGCGCTTCTTTGGGAGGGAGCGGCCCAAGACAATGAGCAGTTCTTC
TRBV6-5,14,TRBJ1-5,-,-,CASSYSKGVEPQHF,TGTGCCAGCAGTTACTCGAAAGGTGTTGAGCCCCAGCATTTT
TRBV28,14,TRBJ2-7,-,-,CASSRDPPLREQYF,TGTGCCAGCAGCCGGGACCCCCCCCTTCGGGAGCAGTACTTC